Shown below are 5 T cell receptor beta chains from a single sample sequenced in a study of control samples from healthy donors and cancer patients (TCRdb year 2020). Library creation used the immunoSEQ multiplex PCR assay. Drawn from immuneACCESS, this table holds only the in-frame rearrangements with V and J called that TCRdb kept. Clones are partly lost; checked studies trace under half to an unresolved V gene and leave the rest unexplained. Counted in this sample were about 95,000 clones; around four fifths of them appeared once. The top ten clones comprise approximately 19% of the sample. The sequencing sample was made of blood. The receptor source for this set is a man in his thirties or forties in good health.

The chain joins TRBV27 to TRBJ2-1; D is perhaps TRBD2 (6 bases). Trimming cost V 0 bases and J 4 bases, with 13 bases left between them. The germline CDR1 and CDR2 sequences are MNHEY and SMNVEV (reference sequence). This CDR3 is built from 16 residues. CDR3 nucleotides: TGTGCCAGCAGTTTATCGATGCGGGGTCGGTACAATGAGCAGTTCTTC. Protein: CASSLSMRGRYNEQFF.

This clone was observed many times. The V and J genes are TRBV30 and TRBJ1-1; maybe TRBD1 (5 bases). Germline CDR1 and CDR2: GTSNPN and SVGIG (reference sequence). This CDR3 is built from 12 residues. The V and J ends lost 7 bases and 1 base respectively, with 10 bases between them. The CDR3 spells CASSGENTEAFF. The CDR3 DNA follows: TGTGCCTCCTCGGGGGAGAACACTGAAGCTTTCTTT.

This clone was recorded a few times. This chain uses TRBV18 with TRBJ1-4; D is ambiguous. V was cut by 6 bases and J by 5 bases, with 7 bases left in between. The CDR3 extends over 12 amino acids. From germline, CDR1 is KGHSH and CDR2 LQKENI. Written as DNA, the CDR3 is TGTGCCAGCTCCCCTTCAAATGAAAAACTGTTTTTT. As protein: CASSPSNEKLFF.

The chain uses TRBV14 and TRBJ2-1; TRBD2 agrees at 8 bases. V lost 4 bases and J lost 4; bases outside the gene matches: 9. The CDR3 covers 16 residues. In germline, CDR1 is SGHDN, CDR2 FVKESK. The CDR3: CASSRHGGAQYNEQFF. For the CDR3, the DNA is TGTGCCAGCAGCCGCCACGGGGGGGCCCAGTACAATGAGCAGTTCTTC.

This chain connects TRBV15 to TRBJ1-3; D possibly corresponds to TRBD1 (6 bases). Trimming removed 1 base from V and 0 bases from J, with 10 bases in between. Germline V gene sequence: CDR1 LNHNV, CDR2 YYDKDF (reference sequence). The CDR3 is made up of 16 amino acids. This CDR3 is CATSRAGAISGNTIYF. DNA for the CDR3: TGTGCCACCAGCAGAGCGGGGGCTATCTCTGGAAACACCATATATTTT.